The 21 T cell receptor beta chains listed next were all sequenced from one sample in a study of shared clonotypes between healthy human individuals. The method was immunoSEQ multiplex PCR; TCRdb's version includes in-frame clones alone and lacks a portion of them. Counted here are just over 2,000,000 clones, 85% to 95% occurring once; the ten biggest clones make up more than 0.1%. The sample taken for sequencing was naive CD4+ T cells sorted from blood. Subset meaning: CD45RA+ positively selected. These receptors came from a man aged 18 to 35 in good health.

CDR3 bases: TGTGCCAGCAGTTTATGGCAGAACTATGGCTACACCTTC. This translates into CASSLWQNYGYTF. This sequence joins TRBV28 and TRBJ1-2, with unresolved D. V was pared by 0 bases and J by 2 bases, with 4 bases between. Germline V CDR1 and CDR2: MDHEN, SYDVKM. This CDR3 is built from 13 residues.

This clone appeared many times. The CDR3 loop reads CASSAQGLMNTEAFF. CDR3 nucleotide sequence: TGTGCCAGCAGTGCTCAGGGACTCATGAACACTGAAGCTTTCTTT. This chain uses TRBV5-5 with TRBJ1-1, with a tentative D call TRBD1 (5 bases). The germline V and J ends were trimmed by 5 bases and 0 bases, with 14 bases remaining between them. Germline V gene data show CDR1 as SGHKS and CDR2 as YYEKEE (reference sequence). This CDR3 region has 15 residues. Using reference TRBV5-5 and TRBJ1-1 for the parts outside the CDR3, the full variable domain is DAGVTQSPTHLIKTRGQQVTLRCSPISGHKSVSWYQQVLGQGPQFIFQYYEKEERGRGNFPDRFSARQFPNYSSELNVNALLLGDSALYLCASSAQGLMNTEAFFGQGTRLTVV.

This chain joins TRBV4-1 and TRBJ2-1; D is unresolved. The CDR3 is made up of 14 amino acids. Between the trimmed V and J ends, which lost 8 bases and 3 bases, there was a span of 14 bases. CDR1 MGHRA and CDR2 YSYEKL come from the germline V gene. The CDR3 sequence: CASGKEHLYNEQFF. DNA for the CDR3: TGCGCCAGCGGCAAGGAACATCTCTACAATGAGCAGTTCTTC.

The J gene is TRBJ2-7, the V gene TRBV4-1; 7 nucleotides align to TRBD1. From germline, CDR1 is MGHRA and CDR2 YSYEKL. The CDR3 has 14 amino acids. The trim removed 5 bases at V and 0 bases at J, leaving 4 bases unmatched. CDR3 DNA sequence: TGCGCCAGCAGCAATACAGGGGTCTCCTACGAGCAGTACTTC. Its protein product is CASSNTGVSYEQYF.

The chain couples TRBV4-1 to TRBJ2-2; D call uncertain. Germline loops: CDR1 MGHRA, CDR2 YSYEKL. The CDR3 sequence is 15 residues long. V was cut by 3 bases and J by 1 base, with 9 bases left in between. This chain's CDR3 is CASSQPTRNTGELFF. In nucleotides, the CDR3 is TGCGCCAGCAGCCAGCCCACGAGGAACACCGGGGAGCTGTTTTTT.

Comment on this clone: Other DNA sequences in the sample encode the same CDR3. The CDR3 DNA sequence: TGCGCCAGCAGCCTCGGCGGGGGGGAGACCCAGTACTTC. Its protein product is CASSLGGGETQYF. The chain uses TRBV5-1 and TRBJ2-5; the match to TRBD2 covers 8 bases. CDR1 is SGHRS, CDR2 YFSETQ, per germline. V lost 4 bases to trimming and J lost 5 bases; unmatched junction nucleotides: 4. This CDR3 is 13 amino acids long.

The sample holds one count of this clone. Other DNA sequences in this specimen translate into the identical CDR3. The V and J genes are TRBV6-5 and TRBJ1-1; D ambiguous. The CDR3 sequence is 14 residues long. Trimming removed 5 bases at V and 0 bases at J, with 10 bases between. Germline V gives CDR1 MNHEY, CDR2 SVGAGI. This CDR3 is CASSRGRMNTEAFF. CDR3 coding DNA: TGTGCCAGCAGTCGAGGACGGATGAACACTGAAGCTTTCTTT.

The chain is built from TRBV6-6 and TRBJ2-7, with a weak D call TRBD2 (7 bases). V was cut by 4 bases and J by 2 bases, with 15 bases left in between. The CDR3 spans 15 residues. Germline loops: CDR1 MNHNY, CDR2 SVGAGI (reference sequence). CDR3 region: CASSLTGGVTYEQYF. For the CDR3, the DNA is TGTGCCAGCAGTTTGACGGGGGGCGTAACCTACGAGCAGTACTTC.

For this clone: The identical CDR3 is also encoded by other nucleotide sequences in the sample. The V call is TRBV9, the J call TRBJ1-1; 8 positions agree with TRBD1. The CDR3 totals 15 residues. CDR1 is SGDLS, CDR2 YYNGEE, per germline. Germline trimming cut 2 bases from V and 3 bases from J; bases unmatched to any gene: 6. CDR3 sequence reads: CASSVSGTGDTEAFF. CDR3 bases: TGTGCCAGCAGCGTTAGCGGGACAGGAGACACTGAAGCTTTCTTT.

The chain combines TRBV18 with TRBJ2-1; unclear D gene. V was trimmed by 4 bases and J by 7 bases, leaving 11 bases between them. The CDR3 extends over 13 amino acids. CDR1 is KGHSH and CDR2 is LQKENI in the germline V gene. In nucleotides, the CDR3 is TGTGCCAGCTCACAAACCACGTCGAATGAGCAGTTCTTC. This encodes CASSQTTSNEQFF. Looking up the rest from reference TRBV18 and TRBJ2-1 gives the full variable domain: NAGVMQNPRHLVRRRGQEARLRCSPMKGHSHVYWYRQLPEEGLKFMVYLQKENIIDESGMPKERFSAEFPKEGPSILRIQQVVRGDSAAYFCASSQTTSNEQFFGPGTRLTVL.

The chain links TRBV5-1 to TRBJ2-1; TRBD2 might be the D (6 bases). This CDR3 region has 14 residues. V dropped 0 bases and J dropped 9 bases, with 13 bases sitting between them. Germline V CDR1 and CDR2: SGHRS, YFSETQ. CDR3 nucleotides: TGCGCCAGCAGCTTGGGAGGGGACGGGGGTGAGCAGTTCTTC. It translates to CASSLGGDGGEQFF.

The gene calls are TRBV7-3 and TRBJ2-7; 8 bases match TRBD2. CDR1 and CDR2 from the germline V gene are SGHTA and FQGTGA. This CDR3 has 13 residues. After removal of 5 bases from V and 3 bases from J, the junction contained 3 bases not matched to a gene. In DNA, the CDR3 is TGTGCCAGCAGCGTTAGCGGGGACTACGAGCAGTACTTC. This sequence encodes CASSVSGDYEQYF.

A word on this clone: This specimen includes other DNA sequences encoding the same CDR3. The chain has TRBV6-5 and TRBJ2-7; 7 nucleotides align to TRBD1. Looked up from germline, CDR1 is MNHEY and CDR2 is SVGAGI. The CDR3 runs 11 residues. Losses at the gene ends were 3 bases for V and 11 bases for J; bases not matched to a gene: 4. This CDR3 is CASSYGTGEYF. The DNA for the CDR3 is TGTGCCAGCAGTTATGGTACAGGGGAGTACTTC.

This clone came up a few times. The same CDR3 arises from other DNA sequences in this sample as well. The chain is built from TRBV25-1 and TRBJ1-2, with D unresolved. Germline assignment: CDR1 MGHDK and CDR2 SYGVNS. Deletions cut 4 bases from V and 8 bases from J, with 8 bases between. This CDR3 has 11 amino acids. This CDR3 is CASSGGLGYTF. The CDR3 coding sequence is TGTGCCAGCAGTGGAGGGTTAGGCTACACCTTC.

The gene calls are TRBV29-1 and TRBJ1-1; D ambiguous. This CDR3 has 13 amino acids. Germline loops: CDR1 SQVTM, CDR2 ANQGSEA. The V end lost 4 bases, the J end lost 1 base, and 10 bases lay between the germline ends. The CDR3 here is CSVVGSGNTEAFF. The CDR3 DNA sequence: TGCAGCGTTGTGGGATCGGGGAACACTGAAGCTTTCTTT.

On this clone itself: The sample holds other DNA sequences that translate to the same CDR3. This chain uses TRBV2 with TRBJ1-4; 7 nucleotides line up with TRBD1. The CDR3 covers 15 residues. Germline CDR1 SNHLY, CDR2 FYNNEI. J was trimmed by 3 bases and V by 3 bases; bases with no gene match: 4. As DNA, the CDR3 is TGTGCCAGCAGTGAGGAGGGGGCTGCTAATGAAAAACTGTTTTTT. Its translation: CASSEEGAANEKLFF. Supplemented by reference TRBV2 and TRBJ1-4, the full variable domain reads EPEVTQTPSHQVTQMGQEVILRCVPISNHLYFYWYRQILGQKVEFLVSFYNNEISEKSEIFDDQFSVERPDGSNFTLKIRSTKLEDSAMYFCASSEEGAANEKLFFGSGTQLSVL.

The V and J genes are TRBV6-1 and TRBJ2-5; D gene ambiguous. V dropped 5 bases and J dropped 5 bases, with 9 bases sitting between them. CDR1 is MNHNS and CDR2 is SASEGT in the germline V gene. This CDR3 has 12 amino acids. This CDR3 is CASSYVGETQYF. Written as DNA, the CDR3 is TGTGCCAGCAGTTATGTTGGCGAGACCCAGTACTTC.

The DNA for the CDR3 is TGCGCCAGCAGCTTGGCCCTATTGCGGGTAGGGAACACCGGGGAGCTGTTTTTT. Protein: CASSLALLRVGNTGELFF. The chain couples TRBV5-1 to TRBJ2-2, with a tentative D call TRBD2 (5 bases). Trimming took 0 bases from V and 1 from J, leaving 16 bases between them. The CDR3 is 18 amino acids. CDR1 and CDR2 from the germline V gene are SGHRS and YFSETQ. The full variable domain, with the rest looked up from reference TRBV5-1 and TRBJ2-2, is KAGVTQTPRYLIKTRGQQVTLSCSPISGHRSVSWYQQTPGQGLQFLFEYFSETQRNKGNFPGRFSGRQFSNSRSEMNVSTLELGDSALYLCASSLALLRVGNTGELFFGEGSRLTVL.

The chain employs TRBV5-6 and TRBJ2-2; 9 bases line up with TRBD2. V shed 3 bases, J shed 4 bases, and the junction held 7 bases outside the gene matches. The CDR3 totals 16 residues. CDR1 SGHDT and CDR2 YYEEEE come from the germline V gene. CDR3 nucleotides: TGTGCCAGCAGCTGGAGCGGGGGGTGGACCACCGGGGAGCTGTTTTTT. It codes for CASSWSGGWTTGELFF.

This chain uses TRBV6-5 with TRBJ2-7; 9 bases line up with TRBD1. CDR1 MNHEY and CDR2 SVGAGI come from the germline V gene. The ends lost 10 bases at V and 3 bases at J; junction bases unmatched: 13. The CDR3 is made up of 15 amino acids. The CDR3 region is CAIREPQGADYEQYF. The CDR3 bases are TGTGCCATCAGGGAACCACAGGGGGCGGACTACGAGCAGTACTTC.

The rearrangement links TRBV6-5 to TRBJ1-5, with D possibly being TRBD1 (5 bases). V was trimmed by 5 bases and J by 6 bases, leaving 11 bases between them. Germline CDR1 reads MNHEY; CDR2 reads SVGAGI. The CDR3 has 13 amino acids. The CDR3 reads CASSRRETQPQHF. The CDR3 coding sequence is TGTGCCAGCAGTCGCAGGGAGACTCAGCCCCAGCATTTT.